By frequency in the sample, the clone carrying this TCR beta chain is medium-sized. Its specificity is unknown. This beta chain appears as a stray read in a library generated for alpha chains; its size is not informative. CDR3 size: 14 residues. V lost 3 bases to trimming and J lost 5 bases, with 13 bases between them. Per germline, CDR1 LNHDA and CDR2 SQIVND (reference sequence). The time point here: sample taken at primary tumor resection. Tumor, nontumor lung or frozen PBMC supplied whole RNA that was sequenced unsorted. TCR cDNA molecules each had a unique molecular identifier. TCRdb used MiXCR to reprocess the 5' RACE reads, holding one entry per CDR3 protein. In the table there are roughly 860 distinct CDR3 sequences, 9.5% to 15% of which are singletons. The sample originates from a study of spatial heterogeneity in lung cancer. Points from the study as a whole: Resection blood, more than follow-up blood, showed ubiquitous expanded tumor TCRs.

The sequencing used PBMCs, collected at surgery. The rearrangement uses TRBV19 and TRBJ2-5; TRBD2 might be the D (5 bases). The source of this sequence is a male donor with early-stage non-small cell lung cancer. CDR3 amino acids: CASSMGWGEETQYF. DNA for the CDR3: TGTGCCAGTAGTATGGGTTGGGGAGAGGAGACCCAGTACTTC.